A single sample is the source of the 32 T cell receptor beta chains below, sequenced in a study of cytomegalovirus exposure and HLA in healthy donors. Vbeta (60) and Jbeta (13) primers were used in the PCR. Generated by immunoSEQ multiplex PCR, the TCRdb table keeps only in-frame clones and is missing some. The sample lists 92,000 or so clones, approximately 60% occurring once. The sample consisted of PBMCs. These receptors were collected from a woman aged 45-60 years in good health and CMV-seropositive.

The gene calls are TRBV5-4 and TRBJ2-2, with D perhaps matching TRBD2 (6 bases). This CDR3 is 13 amino acids long. The germline V gene encodes CDR1 SGHNT and CDR2 YYREEE (reference sequence). V was clipped by 4 bases and J by 6 bases, with 10 bases between them. CDR3 DNA: TGTGCCAGCAGCAGTGGCGGGGCCGGGGAGCTGTTTTTT. Translating gives CASSSGGAGELFF.

This rearrangement joins TRBV5-6 to TRBJ2-1, with D hard to call. The CDR3 has 11 residues. V gave up 2 bases and J gave up 9 bases, with 6 bases separating them. Germline CDR1 and CDR2: SGHDT and YYEEEE. The chain's CDR3 is CASSLTPEQFF. CDR3 DNA sequence: TGTGCCAGCAGCTTAACTCCTGAGCAGTTCTTC.

This clone was picked up a small number of times. The V call is TRBV6-5, the J call TRBJ1-5, with D tentatively TRBD1 (5 bases). The CDR3 loop spans 14 amino acids. Trimming stripped 0 bases from V and 6 bases from J, with 9 bases between. Germline CDR1 MNHEY, CDR2 SVGAGI. DNA of the CDR3: TGTGCCAGCAGTTACTCTTCCGGGGGTCAGCCCCAGCATTTT. This encodes CASSYSSGGQPQHF.

In DNA form, the CDR3 reads TGTGCCTGGAGTAAGGGACAGGGACGCTATGGCTACACCTTC. Translating it yields CAWSKGQGRYGYTF. The chain couples TRBV30 to TRBJ1-2; TRBD1 matches at 9 bases. Trimming removed 2 bases from V and 4 bases from J; junction bases left unmatched: 5. The V gene's germline CDR1 is GTSNPN and CDR2 SVGIG (reference sequence). This CDR3 is built from 14 residues.

The CDR3 DNA reads TGTGCCATCAGTGAATCCGGGACAGGGGTAGAGACCCAGTACTTC. Translation: CAISESGTGVETQYF. This chain connects TRBV10-3 to TRBJ2-5, with 10 bases matching TRBD1. The CDR3 runs 15 residues. The V segment lost 3 bases and the J segment 4 bases; nucleotides outside the gene matches: 5. Germline values: CDR1 ENHRY, CDR2 SYGVKD.

The V call is TRBV7-9, the J call TRBJ1-2, with 7 positions matching TRBD1. The CDR3 runs to 16 residues. Germline assignment: CDR1 SEHNR and CDR2 FQNEAQ (reference sequence). The V and J ends lost 4 bases and 1 base, in that order; junction bases with no gene match: 9. Written as DNA, the CDR3 is TGTGCCAGCAGCTCCACCTACGGGACAGTTAACTATGGCTACACCTTC. Translating it yields CASSSTYGTVNYGYTF.

V is TRBV27 and J is TRBJ2-3; TRBD1 agrees at 8 bases. J gave up 6 bases and V 3 bases, and 8 bases lay outside the gene matches. This CDR3 is built from 15 residues. Germline values: CDR1 MNHEY, CDR2 SMNVEV (reference sequence). In DNA form, the CDR3 reads TGTGCCAGCAGTTTGGTGACCAGGGGGCAGGATACGCAGTATTTT. It encodes CASSLVTRGQDTQYF.

The rearrangement joins TRBV6-1 to TRBJ2-7, with 10 bases that match TRBD2. The ends lost 6 bases at V and 4 bases at J; junction bases unmatched: 6. Germline V CDR1 and CDR2: MNHNS, SASEGT. CDR3 length: 14 amino acids. The CDR3 bases are TGTGCCAGCAGATGGGCTAGCGGGGGTTACGAGCAGTACTTC. Protein: CASRWASGGYEQYF.

V and J are TRBV7-9 and TRBJ1-2; perhaps TRBD1 as D (5 bases). This CDR3 region has 15 residues. CDR1 and CDR2 from the germline V gene are SEHNR and FQNEAQ (reference sequence). Trimming removed 1 base at V and 0 bases at J, with 9 bases between. The CDR3 region has the DNA TGTGCCAGCAGCTTAGATACAGGTGCTAACTATGGCTACACCTTC. The encoded protein is CASSLDTGANYGYTF.

The chain recombines TRBV4-1 with TRBJ1-4; a possible D gene is TRBD1 (5 bases). Per germline, CDR1 MGHRA and CDR2 YSYEKL. The CDR3 covers 15 residues. V lost 1 base and J lost 8, with 14 bases in between. CDR3 bases: TGCGCCAGCAGCCAAGGGGAGGGTGGGGGGGAAAAACTGTTTTTT. The encoded protein is CASSQGEGGGEKLFF.

This sequence joins TRBV5-6 and TRBJ2-7, with D maybe TRBD2 (5 bases). This CDR3 contains 13 residues. Germline CDR1 and CDR2: SGHDT and YYEEEE. V was shortened by 3 bases and J by 2 bases, with 9 bases between the two germline ends. The CDR3 nucleotides are TGTGCCAGCAGCTCCGGACTTACCTACGAGCAGTACTTC. Translating gives CASSSGLTYEQYF.

This chain joins TRBV4-1 and TRBJ2-5, with D possibly being TRBD2 (5 bases). The V gene's germline CDR1 is MGHRA and CDR2 YSYEKL. V was cut by 3 bases and J by 2 bases, with 7 bases left in between. There are 13 residues in the CDR3. This chain's CDR3 is CASSHEGQETQYF. CDR3 nucleotide sequence: TGCGCCAGCAGCCACGAGGGTCAAGAGACCCAGTACTTC.

Note on this clone: Germline and junction disagree at one end, which may indicate a read error. The chain employs TRBV28 and TRBJ1-2; 10 bases map to TRBD1. The germline V gene has CDR1 MDHEN and CDR2 SYDVKM. The CDR3 has 14 amino acids. The CDR3 bases are TGTGCCACTCGGACAGGGGGATCTATGTTACTAGGACCCTTC. Its protein is CATRTGGSMLLGPF.

This chain connects TRBV11-2 to TRBJ2-7; D is uncertain. V lost 1 base and J lost 0, with 7 bases in between. Germline-derived CDR1 and CDR2 are SGHAT and FQNNGV. CDR3 length: 14 residues. CDR3 sequence: CASSLGFSSYEQYF. The CDR3 region has the DNA TGTGCCAGCAGCTTAGGGTTCAGCTCCTACGAGCAGTACTTC.

The chain links TRBV28 to TRBJ2-7; D might be TRBD1 (5 bases). The CDR3 consists of 14 residues. CDR1 is MDHEN and CDR2 is SYDVKM in the germline V gene. The V gene lost 10 bases and the J gene lost 6 bases, with 22 bases spanning the gap. CDR3 loop: CATYRPASVGEQYF. In DNA, the CDR3 is TGTGCCACCTACAGGCCCGCGAGCGTCGGCGAGCAGTACTTC.

This clone was seen only a few times. V gene TRBV11-2 combines with J gene TRBJ2-4, with 10 bases that match TRBD1. Germline V gene sequence: CDR1 SGHAT, CDR2 FQNNGV. The CDR3 totals 17 residues. With 2 bases clipped from V and 5 bases from J, the junction kept 9 bases outside the gene matches. The CDR3 sequence is CASSLQTGGGLENIQYF. Written as DNA, the CDR3 is TGTGCCAGCAGCTTACAGACAGGGGGCGGACTGGAAAACATTCAGTACTTC.

This chain joins TRBV19 and TRBJ1-1; 7 positions agree with TRBD1. V shed 3 bases, J shed 9 bases, and the junction held 7 bases outside the gene matches. CDR1 is LNHDA and CDR2 is SQIVND in the germline V gene (reference sequence). This CDR3 contains 13 residues. The CDR3 DNA is TGTGCCAGTAGTATCGGGACAGTCCCAAAAGCTTTCTTT. This gives the protein CASSIGTVPKAFF.

The rearrangement links TRBV29-1 to TRBJ2-5, with D tentatively TRBD2 (5 bases). TRBJ2-7 explains the end of the DNA better; the J call may be wrong. Germline lookup yields CDR1 SQVTM and CDR2 ANQGSEA. CDR3 length: 12 residues. In DNA, the CDR3 is TGCAGCGTTGTCCTAGCCTCCTACGAGCAGTACTTC. Encoded protein: CSVVLASYEQYF.

CDR3 sequence: CASSVEQGTEAFF. The CDR3 DNA is TGTGCCAGCAGCGTAGAGCAGGGCACTGAAGCTTTCTTT. V is TRBV9 and J is TRBJ1-1; D perhaps matches TRBD1 (5 bases). CDR1 and CDR2 from the germline V gene are SGDLS and YYNGEE. Deletions cut 0 bases from V and 4 bases from J, with 7 bases between. The CDR3 totals 13 residues. Full variable domain (remainder filled in from reference TRBV9 and TRBJ1-1): DSGVTQTPKHLITATGQRVTLRCSPRSGDLSVYWYQQSLDQGLQFLIQYYNGEERAKGNILERFSAQQFPDLHSELNLSSLELGDSALYFCASSVEQGTEAFFGQGTRLTVV.

This chain connects TRBV10-3 to TRBJ1-2; D unclear. This CDR3 is built from 11 residues. From germline, CDR1 is ENHRY and CDR2 SYGVKD. V lost 4 bases to trimming and J lost 7 bases, with 7 bases between them. The CDR3 DNA is TGTGCCATCAGTGCCGGTAGTGGCTACACCTTC. Its translation is CAISAGSGYTF.

The chain carries TRBV4-3 and TRBJ2-5; 8 bases align to TRBD2. V was clipped by 8 bases and J by 4 bases; unmatched bases: 9. Germline lookup yields CDR1 LGHNA and CDR2 YSLEER. CDR3 length: 14 residues. CDR3 sequence: CASSSGGWGETQYF. The DNA of the CDR3 is TGCGCCAGCTCCAGCGGGGGCTGGGGAGAGACCCAGTACTTC.

This clone was counted only a few times. The chain has TRBV6-5 and TRBJ2-3; 9 bases align to TRBD2. Looked up from germline, CDR1 is MNHEY and CDR2 is SVGAGI. The CDR3 covers 15 residues. V lost 6 bases, J lost 6 bases, and 10 bases stayed unmatched. The CDR3 nucleotides read TGTGCCAGCAGAATTAGGACTAGCGTGGCGGATACGCAGTATTTT. Its translation is CASRIRTSVADTQYF.

This clone was observed a few times. This rearrangement joins TRBV10-2 to TRBJ1-1; 7 positions agree with TRBD1. Germline V CDR1 and CDR2: WSHSY, SAAADI. This CDR3 spans 12 amino acids. The trim removed 7 bases at V and 3 bases at J, leaving 2 bases unmatched. Here the CDR3 DNA reads TGCGCCAGCAACAGGGGCGACACTGAAGCTTTCTTT. The encoded protein is CASNRGDTEAFF.

The rearrangement joins TRBV2 to TRBJ1-5; a possible D gene is TRBD1 (5 bases). The V end lost 7 bases, the J end lost 0 bases, and 13 bases lay between the germline ends. There are 15 residues in the CDR3. The germline CDR1 and CDR2 sequences are SNHLY and FYNNEI. CDR3 region: CASMWGRGSNQPQHF. CDR3 in DNA: TGTGCCAGCATGTGGGGGAGGGGTAGCAATCAGCCCCAGCATTTT.

This clone was found a few times. A junction boundary mismatches the germline segment, possibly from a read error. The J gene is TRBJ2-1, the V gene TRBV7-9; TRBD2 matches 9 bases. The CDR3 consists of 16 residues. The germline V gene encodes CDR1 SEHNR and CDR2 FQNEAQ (reference sequence). The CDR3 DNA is TGTTCCAGCAGCTTGGCTTTAGCGGGGGAGTACAATGAGCAGTTCTTC. Protein product: CSSSLALAGEYNEQFF.

This clone was counted between two and nine times. This chain links TRBV19 with TRBJ2-4; tentative D call: TRBD1 (6 bases). The V end lost 1 base, the J end lost 12 bases, and 7 bases lay between the germline ends. The CDR3 sequence is 11 residues long. The germline V gene has CDR1 LNHDA and CDR2 SQIVND (reference sequence). The CDR3 is CASSIGQAQYF. For the CDR3, the DNA is TGTGCCAGTAGTATAGGACAGGCTCAGTACTTC.

This clone was detected a few times. This chain connects TRBV10-3 to TRBJ1-1; TRBD1 matches at 7 bases. V dropped 5 bases and J dropped 0; count of bases not matched to a gene: 6. The CDR3 is made up of 15 amino acids. CDR1 is ENHRY and CDR2 is SYGVKD in the germline V gene. This chain's CDR3 is CAISSLTGMNTEAFF. Written as DNA, the CDR3 is TGTGCCATCAGTTCCTTGACAGGGATGAACACTGAAGCTTTCTTT.

The chain has TRBV6-4 and TRBJ1-1; 7 bases map to TRBD1. The CDR3 is made up of 18 amino acids. V shed 6 bases, J shed 0 bases, and the junction held 16 bases outside the gene matches. Germline CDR1 and CDR2: MRHNA and SNTAGT. Written as DNA, the CDR3 is TGTGCCAGCAGAAGTGGGTTAGGACAGGAGACTATGAACACTGAAGCTTTCTTT. Amino acids: CASRSGLGQETMNTEAFF.

In nucleotides, the CDR3 is TGTGCCAGCAAAGACAGGGGGGGAACCGGGGAGCTGTTTTTT. Its translation is CASKDRGGTGELFF. This sequence joins TRBV27 and TRBJ2-2; the match to TRBD1 covers 9 bases. V was clipped by 7 bases and J by 5 bases; unmatched bases: 5. Germline V gives CDR1 MNHEY, CDR2 SMNVEV (reference sequence). The CDR3 loop spans 14 amino acids.

The rearrangement joins TRBV7-3 to TRBJ1-1, with D tentatively TRBD1 (6 bases). The V end lost 5 bases, the J end lost 3 bases, and 10 bases lay between the germline ends. The CDR3 has 13 amino acids. Germline V lookup: CDR1 SGHTA, CDR2 FQGTGA. The CDR3 reads CASSPQGDTEAFF. The CDR3 region has the DNA TGTGCCAGCAGCCCACAGGGAGACACTGAAGCTTTCTTT.

This clone came up a few times. The chain recombines TRBV30 with TRBJ2-3; tentatively, D is TRBD1 (7 bases). Germline assignment: CDR1 GTSNPN and CDR2 SVGIG (reference sequence). Trimming stripped 2 bases from V and 4 bases from J, with 13 bases between. This CDR3 spans 14 amino acids. The CDR3 DNA follows: TGTGCCTGGAGTAGGAGGGGGCATGCAGATACGCAGTATTTT. This sequence encodes CAWSRRGHADTQYF.

The V call is TRBV6-5, the J call TRBJ2-7; D is possibly TRBD1 (5 bases). The CDR3 has 11 residues. CDR1 is MNHEY and CDR2 is SVGAGI in the germline V gene. V was clipped by 7 bases and J by 6 bases, with 10 bases between them. The CDR3: CASTSRGEQYF. CDR3 in DNA: TGTGCCAGCACTTCTAGGGGCGAGCAGTACTTC.